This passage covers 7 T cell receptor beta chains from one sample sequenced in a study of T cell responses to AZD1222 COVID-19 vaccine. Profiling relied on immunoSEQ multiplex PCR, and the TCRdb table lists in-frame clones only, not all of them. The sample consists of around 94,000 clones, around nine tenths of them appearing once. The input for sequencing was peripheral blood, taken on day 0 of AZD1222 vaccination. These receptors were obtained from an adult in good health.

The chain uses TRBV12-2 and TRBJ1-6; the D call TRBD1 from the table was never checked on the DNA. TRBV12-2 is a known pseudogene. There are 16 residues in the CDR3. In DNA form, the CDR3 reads TGTGCAAGTCGCTTAGGCAGGACAGGGGTTAATTCACCCCTCCACTTT. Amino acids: CASRLGRTGVNSPLHF.

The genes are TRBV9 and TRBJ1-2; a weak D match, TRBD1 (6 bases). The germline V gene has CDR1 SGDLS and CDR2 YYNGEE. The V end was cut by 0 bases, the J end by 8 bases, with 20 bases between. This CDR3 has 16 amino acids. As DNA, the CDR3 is TGTGCCAGCAGCGTAGCTGGGGGGGCGCAGCGTCAGGGCTACACCTTC. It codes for CASSVAGGAQRQGYTF.

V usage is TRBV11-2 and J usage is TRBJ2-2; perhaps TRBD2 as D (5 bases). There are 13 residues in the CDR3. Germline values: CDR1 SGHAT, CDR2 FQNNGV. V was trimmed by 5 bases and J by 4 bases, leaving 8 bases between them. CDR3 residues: CASSQTSTGELFF. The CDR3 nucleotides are TGTGCCAGCAGCCAAACTAGCACCGGGGAGCTGTTTTTT. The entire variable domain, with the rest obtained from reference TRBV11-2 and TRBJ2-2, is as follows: EAGVAQSPRYKIIEKRQSVAFWCNPISGHATLYWYQQILGQGPKLLIQFQNNGVVDDSQLPKDRFSAERLKGVDSTLKIQPAKLEDSAVYLCASSQTSTGELFFGEGSRLTVL.

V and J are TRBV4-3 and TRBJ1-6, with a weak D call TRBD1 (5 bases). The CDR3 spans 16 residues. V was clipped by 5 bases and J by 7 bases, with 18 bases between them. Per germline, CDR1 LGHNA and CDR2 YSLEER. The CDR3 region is CASSGGRGMGNSPLHF. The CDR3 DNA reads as TGCGCCAGCAGCGGGGGACGGGGCATGGGGAATTCACCCCTCCACTTT.

The CDR3 region has the DNA TGCGCCAGCAGCCCTAGCTTAGGCAAAAACATTCAGTACTTC. Translated: CASSPSLGKNIQYF. This chain joins TRBV4-3 and TRBJ2-4; D might be TRBD2 (5 bases). Germline CDR1 and CDR2: LGHNA and YSLEER. The CDR3 runs 14 residues. V dropped 4 bases and J dropped 3 bases, with 10 bases sitting between them.

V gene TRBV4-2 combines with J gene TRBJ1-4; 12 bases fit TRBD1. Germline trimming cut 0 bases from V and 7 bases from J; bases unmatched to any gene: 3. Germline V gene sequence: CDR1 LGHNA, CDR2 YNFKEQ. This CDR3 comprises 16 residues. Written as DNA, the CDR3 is TGTGCCAGCAGCCAAGATGGGACAGGGGGCGGTGAAAAACTGTTTTTT. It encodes CASSQDGTGGGEKLFF.

Written as DNA, the CDR3 is TGTGCCAGCAGCTTAGCCCTAGCGGCGAACCAAGAGACCCAGTACTTC. This sequence encodes CASSLALAANQETQYF. This sequence joins TRBV7-9 and TRBJ2-5; 7 nucleotides match TRBD2. The CDR3 has 16 amino acids. Germline V gene sequence: CDR1 SEHNR, CDR2 FQNEAQ (reference sequence). J was trimmed by 0 bases and V by 0 bases; bases with no gene match: 4.